This T cell receptor beta chain was sequenced during a study of cytomegalovirus exposure and HLA in healthy donors. Trimming took 5 bases from V and 5 from J; bases not matched to a gene: 12. The CDR3 has 15 residues. Germline V CDR1 and CDR2: SGHAT, FQNNGV. The table lists this clone with a count of one. Its antigen is unidentified. This table comes from immunoSEQ multiplex PCR, and its TCRdb copy is limited to in-frame clones, with some not included. Among more than 250,000 clones, about 90% were seen once, and the ten largest hold approximately 3.1%. Study-wide results and caveats: Some TCR beta chains (about 170 of them) were listed as cytomegalovirus-associated.

Material: PBMCs. This sequence originates from a woman in her 30s in good health and CMV-seronegative. V gene TRBV11-2 combines with J gene TRBJ2-7; the match to TRBD2 covers 7 bases. In nucleotides, the CDR3 is TGTGCCAGCAGCCCCGAAGCGGGATTGCTCCACGAGCAGTACTTC. Amino acid sequence: CASSPEAGLLHEQYF.